This T cell receptor (beta chain) was found in a study of blood T cells in healthy people across ages. Germline V gene lookup returns CDR1 LGHNA and CDR2 YSLEER. V lost 6 bases, J lost 0 bases, and 17 bases lay in between. The CDR3 runs 16 residues. A J-beta primer mix and a sample-barcoded 5' primer were used in a second PCR of roughly 6 to 12 cycles. TCRdb re-called the 5' RACE reads through MiXCR, storing one row per CDR3 protein. The table records about 1.4 million distinct CDR3 sequences, around 59% of them present only once. Study observations and caveats: Without sorted subsets, naive and antigen-experienced compartments could not be conclusively compared. Investigators treated diversity estimates from one million T cells as underestimates. When set beside aged donors, long-lived donors presented more naive CD4+ cells and higher diversity.

Turning to this clonotype: Antigen unknown.

This receptor was identified in a man aged 18 to 30 in good health. The chain links TRBV4-3 to TRBJ1-1; D might be TRBD1 (5 bases). Sequenced: blood. CDR3 sequence reads: CASRPDLTDMNTEAFF. CDR3 coding DNA: TGCGCCAGCAGGCCAGACTTGACAGATATGAACACTGAAGCTTTCTTT.